The next 24 T cell receptor beta chains were all read from a single sample in a study of T cells after yellow fever vaccination. TCRdb ran MiXCR on the 5' RACE reads and lists one entry per CDR3 protein. The data show about 160,000 distinct CDR3 sequences, approximately 6.8% seen once. This specimen was CD4+ T cells sorted from PBMCs, taken around 5 days after the first yellow fever vaccination. These receptors all stem from a man younger than 30 who received the YFV17D yellow fever vaccine.

This clonotype has just a few counts. V gene TRBV7-2 combines with J gene TRBJ2-1, with TRBD2 matching 10 bases. Trimming took 5 bases from V and 5 from J; bases not matched to a gene: 3. This CDR3 has 14 amino acids. The germline V gene has CDR1 SGHTA and CDR2 FQGNSA. In DNA form, the CDR3 reads TGTGCCAGCAGCCGACTAGCGGGCCACAATGAGCAGTTCTTC. Translating it yields CASSRLAGHNEQFF. The variable domain in full, completed from reference TRBV7-2 and TRBJ2-1, reads GAGVSQSPSNKVTEKGKDVELRCDPISGHTALYWYRQSLGQGLEFLIYFQGNSAPDKSGLPSDRFSAERTGGSVSTLTIQRTQQEDSAVYLCASSRLAGHNEQFFGPGTRLTVL.

This clonotype has ten or more counts. The chain couples TRBV12-2 to TRBJ2-7; the table's D gene call, TRBD1, was not cross checked with the DNA. TRBV12-2 is labeled a pseudogene. The CDR3 spans 12 residues. The CDR3 region is CASRCWTGEQYV. In nucleotides, the CDR3 is TGTGCAAGTCGCTGTTGGACAGGCGAGCAGTACGTC.

This clonotype has a handful of counts. V usage is TRBV6-1 and J usage is TRBJ2-7; 11 bases align to TRBD2. The V segment lost 11 bases and the J segment 1 base; nucleotides outside the gene matches: 7. In germline, CDR1 is MNHNS, CDR2 SASEGT. This CDR3 spans 14 amino acids. CDR3 DNA: TGTGCCGCGTCTAGCGGGGGGCGTTCCTACGAGCAGTACTTC. Protein product: CAASSGGRSYEQYF.

This clonotype was detected many times. The gene calls are TRBV4-3 and TRBJ2-1; 10 nucleotides align to TRBD2. With V trimmed by 0 bases and J by 8 bases, 4 bases remained unmatched. CDR1 LGHNA and CDR2 YSLEER come from the germline V gene. This CDR3 comprises 15 residues. CDR3 loop: CASSQDWTSGYEQFF. Written as DNA, the CDR3 is TGCGCCAGCAGCCAAGATTGGACTAGCGGCTATGAGCAGTTCTTC.

This clonotype was seen only a few times. The genes are TRBV5-1 and TRBJ2-2; TRBD2 aligns across 8 bases. The germline V gene has CDR1 SGHRS and CDR2 YFSETQ. The CDR3 covers 15 residues. Unmatched junction bases numbered 9, after V lost 5 bases and J lost 6 bases. The CDR3: CASRTSGGGAGELFF. The CDR3 DNA follows: TGCGCCAGCAGGACGAGCGGGGGAGGGGCCGGGGAGCTGTTTTTT. Together with reference TRBV5-1 and TRBJ2-2, the CDR3 gives the full variable domain: KAGVTQTPRYLIKTRGQQVTLSCSPISGHRSVSWYQQTPGQGLQFLFEYFSETQRNKGNFPGRFSGRQFSNSRSEMNVSTLELGDSALYLCASRTSGGGAGELFFGEGSRLTVL.

This clonotype has at least ten counts. V is TRBV5-5 and J is TRBJ2-3; TRBD1 aligns across 9 bases. The germline V gene has CDR1 SGHKS and CDR2 YYEKEE (reference sequence). The CDR3 contains 16 residues. V was clipped by 0 bases and J by 4 bases; unmatched bases: 6. The CDR3 DNA follows: TGTGCCAGCAGCTTGGTGGGACAGGGTGGGGCAGATACGCAGTATTTT. Translated, it gives CASSLVGQGGADTQYF.

This clonotype was detected many times. This rearrangement joins TRBV5-1 to TRBJ1-2; D not resolved. The CDR3 is made up of 13 amino acids. Germline V CDR1 and CDR2: SGHRS, YFSETQ. Trimming stripped 3 bases from V and 0 bases from J, with 6 bases between. CDR3 sequence: CASSSQTNYGYTF. CDR3 DNA sequence: TGCGCCAGCAGCTCTCAGACTAACTATGGCTACACCTTC.

This clonotype was seen repeatedly, ten times or more. The chain couples TRBV6-5 to TRBJ2-7, with a tentative D call TRBD1 (6 bases). V was trimmed by 4 bases and J by 3 bases, leaving 10 bases between them. The germline V gene has CDR1 MNHEY and CDR2 SVGAGI. CDR3 length: 13 residues. This CDR3 reads CASSSGRGYEQYF. The CDR3 region has the DNA TGTGCCAGCAGTTCGGGCAGGGGCTACGAGCAGTACTTC.

The chain links TRBV6-1 to TRBJ2-3, with TRBD1 as a possible D gene (6 bases). Germline-derived CDR1 and CDR2 are MNHNS and SASEGT. The V end was cut by 4 bases, the J end by 1 base, with 21 bases between. The CDR3 spans 18 residues. The chain's CDR3 is CASSAPPEGQTRTDTQYF. DNA of the CDR3: TGTGCCAGCAGTGCCCCCCCCGAAGGACAGACTCGCACAGATACGCAGTATTTT.

This clonotype was picked up many times. The chain has TRBV6-5 and TRBJ1-6, with D maybe TRBD1 (6 bases). CDR1 and CDR2 (germline): MNHEY, SVGAGI. V lost 5 bases, J lost 10 bases, and 15 bases lay in between. The CDR3 is 14 residues long. DNA of the CDR3: TGTGCCAGCAGTAGGGACACTCTAACCTCACCCCTCCACTTT. Amino acids: CASSRDTLTSPLHF.

This clonotype turned up a few times. The chain recombines TRBV11-2 with TRBJ2-2; 12 nucleotides agree with TRBD2. V lost 3 bases, J lost 4 bases, and 9 bases stayed unmatched. The CDR3 is 18 amino acids. CDR1 is SGHAT, CDR2 FQNNGV, per germline. This CDR3 is CASSFRLAGGPGTGELFF. CDR3 nucleotides: TGTGCCAGCAGCTTCCGGCTAGCGGGGGGGCCGGGCACCGGGGAGCTGTTTTTT.

This clonotype was recorded at least ten times. The chain joins TRBV12-3 or TRBV12-4 to TRBJ2-7; D ambiguous. The CDR3 spans 12 residues. Trimming shortened V by 10 bases and J by 1 base, and 11 bases separated the two germline ends. CDR3 in amino acids: CATAKISYEQYF. The CDR3 DNA reads as TGTGCCACCGCTAAGATTTCCTACGAGCAGTACTTC.

The rearrangement links TRBV7-3 to TRBJ2-1; 14 bases are shared with TRBD2. The V segment lost 5 bases and the J segment 10 bases; nucleotides outside the gene matches: 10. The V gene's germline CDR1 is SGHTA and CDR2 FQGTGA. The CDR3 is 16 amino acids. The CDR3 sequence: CASSQGTSGGLGEQFF. The CDR3 region has the DNA TGTGCCAGCAGCCAGGGGACTAGCGGGGGCCTGGGGGAGCAGTTCTTC. Looking up the rest from reference TRBV7-3 and TRBJ2-1 gives the full variable domain: GAGVSQTPSNKVTEKGKYVELRCDPISGHTALYWYRQSLGQGPEFLIYFQGTGAADDSGLPNDRFFAVRPEGSVSTLKIQRTERGDSAVYLCASSQGTSGGLGEQFFGPGTRLTVL.

This clonotype came up many times. The chain links TRBV15 to TRBJ2-1; no clear D. V was cut by 0 bases and J by 9 bases, with 6 bases left in between. The CDR3 contains 12 residues. The germline gives CDR1 LNHNV, CDR2 YYDKDF (reference sequence). The CDR3 DNA is TGTGCCACCAGCAGAGATCTCGGTGAGCAGTTCTTC. It translates to CATSRDLGEQFF.

The chain uses TRBV12-3 or TRBV12-4 and TRBJ1-1; 9 bases align to TRBD1. CDR3 size: 13 residues. Germline trimming cut 6 bases from V and 11 bases from J; bases unmatched to any gene: 10. The CDR3 is CASSRNRGQAAFF. The CDR3, as DNA: TGTGCCAGCAGCCGAAACAGGGGGCAGGCCGCTTTCTTT.

This clonotype was counted at least ten times. The chain joins TRBV5-1 to TRBJ1-1, with TRBD1 as a possible D gene (6 bases). The V gene lost 4 bases and the J gene lost 5 bases, with 15 bases spanning the gap. The germline CDR1 and CDR2 sequences are SGHRS and YFSETQ. This CDR3 spans 14 amino acids. The CDR3 sequence: CASSLQGMSTEAFF. The CDR3 region has the DNA TGCGCCAGCAGCCTACAGGGAATGAGTACTGAAGCTTTCTTT. Variable domain in full (rest from reference TRBV5-1 and TRBJ1-1): KAGVTQTPRYLIKTRGQQVTLSCSPISGHRSVSWYQQTPGQGLQFLFEYFSETQRNKGNFPGRFSGRQFSNSRSEMNVSTLELGDSALYLCASSLQGMSTEAFFGQGTRLTVV.

This clonotype has a count of ten or more. The rearrangement joins TRBV7-6 to TRBJ2-7; TRBD1 is a possible D gene (6 bases). V shed 4 bases and J shed 3 bases, with 10 bases lying between them. The CDR3 covers 13 residues. The V gene's germline CDR1 is SGHVS and CDR2 FNYEAQ. The CDR3 coding sequence is TGTGCCAGCAGCTCATACAGGGACTACGAGCAGTACTTC. This translates into CASSSYRDYEQYF.

This clonotype was recorded many times. The genes are TRBV29-1 and TRBJ2-1, with D tentatively TRBD1 or TRBD2 (5 bases each). The CDR3 is made up of 16 amino acids. Trimming took 3 bases from V and 0 from J, leaving 15 bases between them. CDR1 is SQVTM and CDR2 is ANQGSEA in the germline V gene. The CDR3 loop is CSVDYRDAGSYNEQFF. The CDR3 region has the DNA TGCAGCGTTGACTATCGGGACGCCGGCTCCTACAATGAGCAGTTCTTC.

The chain combines TRBV7-2 with TRBJ2-4; TRBD2 matches at 9 bases. Germline loops: CDR1 SGHTA, CDR2 FQGNSA. This CDR3 comprises 15 residues. V was pared by 5 bases and J by 6 bases, with 8 bases of the junction left unmatched. The DNA for the CDR3 is TGTGCCAGCAGCCGTAAGCGGGGGGATGGAAACATTCAGTACTTC. It is translated as CASSRKRGDGNIQYF.

This clonotype was seen more than once but under ten times. V gene TRBV12-3 or TRBV12-4 combines with J gene TRBJ1-5; the match to TRBD1 covers 7 bases. The CDR3 is 15 amino acids. V dropped 5 bases and J dropped 7; count of bases not matched to a gene: 11. CDR3 sequence reads: CASSPSTGARQPQHF. In DNA, the CDR3 is TGTGCCAGCAGTCCCTCCACAGGGGCAAGGCAGCCCCAGCATTTT.

This clonotype was counted ten times or more. The chain combines TRBV5-1 with TRBJ2-7; D may be TRBD1 (5 bases). This CDR3 region has 12 residues. V lost 0 bases and J lost 6, with 7 bases in between. CDR1 and CDR2 (germline): SGHRS, YFSETQ. CDR3 nucleotide sequence: TGCGCCAGCAGCTTGGGACAGCGCGAGCAGTACTTC. Amino acid sequence: CASSLGQREQYF.

This clonotype was detected only a few times. The chain links TRBV9 to TRBJ2-1; weak D call: TRBD2 (6 bases). The germline gives CDR1 SGDLS, CDR2 YYNGEE. With 1 base removed from V and 7 bases from J, the gap between germline ends came to 18 bases. This CDR3 contains 16 residues. CDR3 nucleotide sequence: TGTGCCAGCAGCGTATCTAGCTCCTTTAGCGGTAATGAGCAGTTCTTC. This translates into CASSVSSSFSGNEQFF.

To note about this clonotype: It may be a read error: a sequence one base away is much more abundant. The rearrangement links TRBV7-2 to TRBJ2-4; unclear D gene. Germline-derived CDR1 and CDR2 are SGHTA and FQGNSA. The CDR3 has 14 residues. The CDR3 spells CASSLDRTPNIHYF. The CDR3 DNA follows: TGTGCCAGCAGCTTGGACCGGACCCCGAACATTCATTACTTC.

Ten or more counts support this clonotype. The chain links TRBV6-1 to TRBJ1-2; D call uncertain. The CDR3 spans 15 residues. Trimming stripped 6 bases from V and 0 bases from J, with 14 bases between. CDR1 MNHNS and CDR2 SASEGT come from the germline V gene. CDR3 region: CASSSLPGSNYGYTF. In nucleotides, the CDR3 is TGTGCCAGCAGCTCCTTGCCGGGGTCTAACTATGGCTACACCTTC.